The 15 T cell receptor beta chains listed next were all sequenced from one sample in a study of blood T cells in healthy people across ages. The second PCR ran about 6 to 12 cycles with a sample-barcoded 5' primer and J-beta primers. TCRdb reprocessed the 5' RACE reads via MiXCR and lists one record per CDR3 protein. The table includes 1.2 million to 1.5 million distinct CDR3 sequences, 42% detected once. The material sequenced was blood. Receptor source: a woman younger than 30 in good health.

The table lists this clonotype with a few counts. The V and J genes are TRBV7-2 and TRBJ2-5; no clear D. With 5 bases removed from V and 3 bases from J, the gap between germline ends came to 13 bases. The germline gives CDR1 SGHTA, CDR2 FQGNSA. This CDR3 is built from 14 residues. CDR3 in amino acids: CASSLGRNKETQYF. The CDR3 nucleotides are TGTGCCAGCAGCCTCGGTAGGAATAAAGAGACCCAGTACTTC.

The J gene is TRBJ1-5, the V gene TRBV6-2 or TRBV6-3; 11 bases are shared with TRBD1. In germline, CDR1 is MNHEY, CDR2 SVGEGT. J gave up 4 bases and V 6 bases, and 5 bases lay outside the gene matches. The CDR3 has 15 amino acids. CDR3 in amino acids: CASRGQGGSNQPQHF. The CDR3 bases are TGTGCCAGCAGGGGACAGGGGGGCTCAAATCAGCCCCAGCATTTT.

This clonotype was detected a few times. The rearrangement joins TRBV27 to TRBJ2-5; 14 bases fit TRBD2. With V trimmed by 5 bases and J by 2 bases, 4 bases remained unmatched. The CDR3 length is 16 residues. CDR1 and CDR2 (germline): MNHEY, SMNVEV (reference sequence). DNA for the CDR3: TGTGCCAGCAGTCAGAGGACTAGCGGGAGGCAAGAGACCCAGTACTTC. Translating gives CASSQRTSGRQETQYF.

This clonotype was seen a handful of times. The CDR3 reads CASSYSQFQETQYF. The CDR3 nucleotides read TGTGCCAGCAGTTACTCACAGTTCCAAGAGACCCAGTACTTC. V usage is TRBV6-2 or TRBV6-3 and J usage is TRBJ2-5; D remains unclear. This CDR3 contains 14 residues. Trimming took 0 bases from V and 1 from J, leaving 6 bases between them. Germline CDR1 MNHEY, CDR2 SVGEGT.

This clonotype was seen only a few times. The V and J genes are TRBV27 and TRBJ2-5; the match to TRBD1 covers 11 bases. The junction had 9 bases not matched to a gene; V was cut back by 5 bases and J by 4 bases. The germline V gene has CDR1 MNHEY and CDR2 SMNVEV (reference sequence). The CDR3 runs to 16 residues. CDR3 amino acids: CASSTSDRGLGETQYF. CDR3 nucleotides: TGTGCCAGCAGTACCTCGGACAGGGGGCTAGGAGAGACCCAGTACTTC.

The V call is TRBV6-6, the J call TRBJ2-5, with 7 bases identical to TRBD1. Germline trimming cut 2 bases from V and 4 bases from J; bases unmatched to any gene: 13. CDR1 is MNHNY and CDR2 is SVGAGI in the germline V gene (reference sequence). CDR3 length: 17 residues. The CDR3 DNA reads as TGTGCCAGCAGTTACGGGGTGACTGACAGGGCAGGAGAGACCCAGTACTTC. It specifies CASSYGVTDRAGETQYF.

This chain links TRBV30 with TRBJ2-1, with D tentatively TRBD2 (5 bases). CDR1 is GTSNPN, CDR2 SVGIG, per germline (reference sequence). V was clipped by 4 bases and J by 8 bases, with 27 bases between them. CDR3 size: 17 residues. CDR3 in DNA: TGTGCCTGGATACATGATGGACTCTCCGCTAGATCCTATGAGCAGTTCTTC. This codes for CAWIHDGLSARSYEQFF.

V usage is TRBV6-2 or TRBV6-3 and J usage is TRBJ2-1; D is ambiguous. The CDR3 sequence is 15 residues long. Germline V lookup: CDR1 MNHEY, CDR2 SVGEGT. Between the trimmed V and J ends, which lost 6 bases and 0 bases, there was a span of 12 bases. The DNA of the CDR3 is TGTGCCAGCAGAGACCCCCAGAGCTCCTACAATGAGCAGTTCTTC. It encodes CASRDPQSSYNEQFF.

V gene TRBV27 combines with J gene TRBJ2-5; D is unclear. Germline values: CDR1 MNHEY, CDR2 SMNVEV (reference sequence). V shed 2 bases and J shed 5 bases, with 12 bases lying between them. CDR3 length: 14 residues. The CDR3 region has the DNA TGTGCCAGCAGTTTAATATCGTCTGGGGAGACCCAGTACTTC. It is translated as CASSLISSGETQYF.

This clonotype was seen ten or more times. The chain uses TRBV4-1 and TRBJ1-5, with D perhaps TRBD1 (5 bases). This CDR3 comprises 15 residues. V was shortened by 1 base and J by 6 bases, with 13 bases between the two germline ends. Germline V gene lookup returns CDR1 MGHRA and CDR2 YSYEKL. As DNA, the CDR3 is TGCGCCAGCAGCCAAGGGGACTTGGGAGGTCAGCCCCAGCATTTT. Translation: CASSQGDLGGQPQHF.

This clonotype was seen once. The junction departs from germline at one end; a sequencing error may be responsible. The gene calls are TRBV12-3 or TRBV12-4 and TRBJ1-2; possibly TRBD1 for D (5 bases). The CDR3 covers 15 residues. Written as DNA, the CDR3 is TGTACCAGCAGTTTAGGGGATATATCCCACTATGGCTACACCTTC. Translation gives CTSSLGDISHYGYTF.

This clonotype has more than one count but fewer than ten. The chain uses TRBV6-6 and TRBJ1-6; 7 bases agree with TRBD1. Trimming removed 4 bases from V and 11 bases from J; junction bases left unmatched: 8. CDR1 MNHNY and CDR2 SVGAGI come from the germline V gene (reference sequence). The CDR3 has 14 residues. Here the CDR3 reads CASSSTDRLTPLHF. In DNA, the CDR3 is TGTGCCAGCAGTTCCACGGACAGGCTCACACCCCTCCACTTT.

This sequence joins TRBV7-9 and TRBJ1-2; perhaps TRBD1 as D (5 bases). The CDR3 is 15 amino acids. Germline loops: CDR1 SEHNR, CDR2 FQNEAQ (reference sequence). The V end was cut by 2 bases, the J end by 5 bases, with 15 bases between. The DNA for the CDR3 is TGTGCCAGCAGCTTACACGACGGGGCAGATTATGGCTACACCTTC. It translates to CASSLHDGADYGYTF.

This chain connects TRBV28 to TRBJ2-3, with D possibly being TRBD1 (5 bases). Germline CDR1 MDHEN, CDR2 SYDVKM. The ends were cut back, 5 bases at V and 0 bases at J, with 15 bases in the middle. The CDR3 consists of 16 residues. Written as DNA, the CDR3 is TGTGCCAGCAGTACATACAGGCCCTCTAGCACAGATACGCAGTATTTT. Its protein is CASSTYRPSSTDTQYF.

The chain has TRBV20-1 and TRBJ2-7; 9 nucleotides line up with TRBD2. The J call could be wrong; TRBJ2-4 is a better fit for the DNA end. CDR3 length: 18 residues. Germline V gene data show CDR1 as DFQATT and CDR2 as SNEGSKA (reference sequence). The DNA for the CDR3 is TGCAGTGCTAGAGATATCATACGCTTGGCTAGCGGGAACTACATTCAGTACTTC. Translating gives CSARDIIRLASGNYIQYF.